The next 24 T cell receptor beta chains were all read from a single sample in a study of blood T cell repertoires in COVID-19. The data were produced by immunoSEQ multiplex PCR, yet TCRdb's version contains in-frame clones alone and is incomplete. The sample shows about 180,000 clones, more than 70% of them seen only once. Sequencing used PBMCs or T cells enriched from blood (not recorded which). The receptors here all came from a man between 60 and 75 years old who had recovered from COVID-19.

This sequence joins TRBV19 and TRBJ1-3; the D is unclear. V shed 2 bases and J shed 4 bases, with 9 bases lying between them. Germline V gene data show CDR1 as LNHDA and CDR2 as SQIVND (reference sequence). The CDR3 is 14 amino acids. Here the CDR3 DNA reads TGTGCCAGTAGTATACCGGGATTCGGAAACACCATATATTTT. Encoded protein: CASSIPGFGNTIYF.

This clone was found once. J is TRBJ2-7 and V is TRBV7-9; TRBD1 agrees at 9 bases. CDR1 SEHNR and CDR2 FQNEAQ come from the germline V gene (reference sequence). The CDR3 contains 13 residues. The J segment lost 2 bases and the V segment lost 7 bases, leaving 3 bases of the junction unmatched. In DNA, the CDR3 is TGTGCCAGCAACTACAGGGGGCCCTACGAGCAGTACTTC. Protein sequence: CASNYRGPYEQYF.

This chain joins TRBV6-5 and TRBJ2-7; 8 bases agree with TRBD2. V shed 7 bases and J 4 bases; nucleotides not matched to a gene: 12. This CDR3 is 15 amino acids long. In germline, CDR1 is MNHEY, CDR2 SVGAGI. The CDR3 spells CASNPHGGANYEQYF. The CDR3 coding sequence is TGTGCCAGCAACCCGCACGGGGGGGCAAATTACGAGCAGTACTTC.

As regards this clone: Relative to the germline gene, one junction end is altered; a read error may explain this. CDR3 region: CASTQAGVRDEQFF. In DNA, the CDR3 is TGTGCCAGCACCCAAGCGGGAGTACGCGATGAGCAGTTCTTC. V and J are TRBV3-1 (or the pseudogene TRBV3-2) and TRBJ2-1; TRBD2 matches at 8 bases. This CDR3 has 14 residues. CDR1 and CDR2 from the germline V gene are LGHDT and YNNKEL (reference sequence).

V gene TRBV11-3 combines with J gene TRBJ2-1; possible D gene TRBD2, 5 bases. CDR1 and CDR2 (germline): SGHNT, YENEEA. The CDR3 covers 17 residues. Trimming shortened V by 5 bases and J by 4 bases, and 21 bases separated the two germline ends. In DNA form, the CDR3 reads TGTGCCAGCAGCCGCACGAGGACTGTTTTGGGTTACAATGAGCAGTTCTTC. Translation: CASSRTRTVLGYNEQFF.

The chain couples TRBV29-1 to TRBJ2-4, with D uncertain. Per germline, CDR1 SQVTM and CDR2 ANQGSEA. Trimming took 7 bases from V and 3 from J, leaving 10 bases between them. CDR3 length: 12 amino acids. CDR3 coding DNA: TGCAGCGGCCGTTCAGGCAAAAACATTCAGTACTTC. It translates to CSGRSGKNIQYF.

The chain combines TRBV28 with TRBJ1-2; D remains unclear. Between the trimmed V and J ends, which lost 5 bases and 6 bases, there was a span of 10 bases. The germline V gene encodes CDR1 MDHEN and CDR2 SYDVKM. The CDR3 extends over 12 amino acids. This CDR3 reads CASSVTVDGYTF. CDR3 coding DNA: TGTGCCAGCAGTGTTACAGTGGATGGCTACACCTTC.

V and J are TRBV27 and TRBJ1-4; 8 bases map to TRBD1. V lost 6 bases to trimming and J lost 5 bases; unmatched junction nucleotides: 8. This CDR3 spans 15 amino acids. Germline CDR1 is MNHEY and CDR2 is SMNVEV (reference sequence). The CDR3 region is CASRPGTGRNEKLFF. The CDR3 DNA is TGTGCCAGCAGACCTGGGACAGGCCGAAATGAAAAACTGTTTTTT. The full variable domain, with the rest looked up from reference TRBV27 and TRBJ1-4, is EAQVTQNPRYLITVTGKKLTVTCSQNMNHEYMSWYRQDPGLGLRQIYYSMNVEVTDKGDVPEGYKVSRKEKRNFPLILESPSPNQTSLYFCASRPGTGRNEKLFFGSGTQLSVL.

The chain combines TRBV28 with TRBJ2-1; 10 positions match TRBD2. This CDR3 comprises 15 residues. Germline CDR1 reads MDHEN; CDR2 reads SYDVKM. Trimming removed 3 bases from V and 7 bases from J; junction bases left unmatched: 6. CDR3 coding DNA: TGTGCCAGCAGTTTGAGCGGGGGGGCTTTTAATGAGCAGTTCTTC. Translated: CASSLSGGAFNEQFF. The variable domain in full, completed from reference TRBV28 and TRBJ2-1, reads DVKVTQSSRYLVKRTGEKVFLECVQDMDHENMFWYRQDPGLGLRLIYFSYDVKMKEKGDIPEGYSVSREKKERFSLILESASTNQTSMYLCASSLSGGAFNEQFFGPGTRLTVL.

V gene TRBV30 combines with J gene TRBJ2-5; 7 nucleotides line up with TRBD2. In germline, CDR1 is GTSNPN, CDR2 SVGIG (reference sequence). V was clipped by 3 bases and J by 5 bases; unmatched bases: 3. This CDR3 contains 12 residues. The CDR3 spells CAWRVGGETQYF. The CDR3 DNA sequence: TGTGCCTGGAGGGTCGGGGGGGAGACCCAGTACTTC.

The chain has TRBV29-1 and TRBJ1-2; 8 bases are a match to TRBD1. CDR3 length: 15 residues. Germline V lookup: CDR1 SQVTM, CDR2 ANQGSEA. Trimming cost V 0 bases and J 3 bases; bases outside gene matches: 6. The CDR3 coding sequence is TGCAGCGTTGAAGATCGACAGGGGATGGACTATGGCTACACCTTC. Translated, it gives CSVEDRQGMDYGYTF.

The chain is built from TRBV28 and TRBJ2-1; 11 positions agree with TRBD2. This CDR3 contains 18 residues. Trimming took 6 bases from V and 9 from J; bases not matched to a gene: 19. Looked up from germline, CDR1 is MDHEN and CDR2 is SYDVKM. The CDR3 DNA reads as TGTGCCAGCAGCCTCGCCCGACCGGGACTAGCGGACCTCGGTGAGCAGTTCTTC. The encoded protein is CASSLARPGLADLGEQFF.

V is TRBV11-1 and J is TRBJ2-1; unclear D gene. From germline, CDR1 is SGHAT and CDR2 FQDESV (reference sequence). V was clipped by 1 base and J by 5 bases, with 15 bases between them. The CDR3 totals 16 residues. The DNA of the CDR3 is TGTGCCAGCAGCTTAGGTTGGCGAGACAAAAACAATGAGCAGTTCTTC. It specifies CASSLGWRDKNNEQFF. Full variable domain (outside the CDR3, taken from reference TRBV11-1 and TRBJ2-1): EAEVAQSPRYKITEKSQAVAFWCDPISGHATLYWYRQILGQGPELLVQFQDESVVDDSQLPKDRFSAERLKGVDSTLKIQPAELGDSAMYLCASSLGWRDKNNEQFFGPGTRLTVL.

V and J are TRBV7-9 and TRBJ1-1; possible D gene TRBD1, 6 bases. There are 15 residues in the CDR3. V was pared by 5 bases and J by 1 base, with 14 bases between. Germline CDR1 SEHNR, CDR2 FQNEAQ (reference sequence). The CDR3 DNA follows: TGTGCCAGCAGCCCAGGGGTGATGGAGAACACTGAAGCTTTCTTT. It yields the protein CASSPGVMENTEAFF.

This clone showed up just once. V and J are TRBV14 and TRBJ1-2; 7 nucleotides match TRBD1. J was trimmed by 4 bases and V by 9 bases; bases with no gene match: 8. Per the germline V gene, CDR1 is SGHDN and CDR2 is FVKESK. The CDR3 loop spans 13 amino acids. The CDR3 loop is CASRLGQAYGYTF. The DNA of the CDR3 is TGTGCCAGTCGCCTAGGACAGGCCTATGGCTACACCTTC.

The chain links TRBV7-7 to TRBJ2-7, with a possible D match to TRBD1 (6 bases). The CDR3 length is 13 residues. Between the trimmed V and J ends, which lost 5 bases and 6 bases, there was a span of 14 bases. Per germline, CDR1 SSHAT and CDR2 FNYEAQ (reference sequence). As DNA, the CDR3 is TGTGCCAGCAGCCTCACAGGGTCACGCGAGCAGTACTTC. Its translation: CASSLTGSREQYF.

The CDR3 loop reads CASSPAPRDRNTIYF. DNA of the CDR3: TGTGCCAGCAGCCCAGCTCCCAGGGATCGAAACACCATATATTTT. This chain connects TRBV11-2 to TRBJ1-3; perhaps TRBD1 as D (5 bases). From germline, CDR1 is SGHAT and CDR2 FQNNGV. The CDR3 is 15 residues long. Trimming removed 5 bases at V and 5 bases at J, with 16 bases between.

This chain connects TRBV15 to TRBJ2-1; 7 bases agree with TRBD1. Per germline, CDR1 LNHNV and CDR2 YYDKDF (reference sequence). Trimming cost V 5 bases and J 13 bases; bases outside gene matches: 8. The CDR3 extends over 12 amino acids. The CDR3 sequence: CATSGDRTGQFF. CDR3 DNA sequence: TGTGCCACCAGCGGGGATCGGACAGGACAGTTCTTC.

The chain recombines TRBV5-4 with TRBJ1-2; 11 bases are shared with TRBD1. V was pared by 6 bases and J by 2 bases, with 9 bases of the junction left unmatched. Germline CDR1 and CDR2: SGHNT and YYREEE (reference sequence). CDR3 size: 16 residues. This chain's CDR3 is CASTLGGQGGNYGYTF. CDR3 coding DNA: TGTGCCAGCACCCTGGGGGGACAGGGGGGCAACTATGGCTACACCTTC.

In its sample, this clone was seen a few times. V usage is TRBV7-6 and J usage is TRBJ2-3; D is possibly TRBD2 (7 bases). Germline V CDR1 and CDR2: SGHVS, FNYEAQ. CDR3 length: 16 amino acids. The V and J ends lost 3 bases and 1 base respectively, with 14 bases between them. The CDR3 sequence is CASSFTGGRRTDTQYF. The CDR3 coding sequence is TGTGCCAGCAGCTTCACGGGGGGCAGACGCACAGATACGCAGTATTTT. Complete variable domain (other parts from reference TRBV7-6 and TRBJ2-3): GAGVSQSPRYKVTKRGQDVALRCDPISGHVSLYWYRQALGQGPEFLTYFNYEAQQDKSGLPNDRFSAERPEGSISTLTIQRTEQRDSAMYRCASSFTGGRRTDTQYFGPGTRLTVL.

The chain employs TRBV29-1 and TRBJ1-2; maybe TRBD1 (5 bases). The CDR3 contains 11 residues. Trimming cost V 4 bases and J 8 bases, with 11 bases left between them. The germline V gene encodes CDR1 SQVTM and CDR2 ANQGSEA. The CDR3 sequence: CSVGSREGYTF. The CDR3, as DNA: TGCAGCGTTGGAAGCAGGGAAGGCTACACCTTC.

This chain links TRBV9 with TRBJ1-1; a possible D gene is TRBD1 (6 bases). Germline V gene data show CDR1 as SGDLS and CDR2 as YYNGEE. The CDR3 contains 15 residues. The ends were cut back, 0 bases at V and 4 bases at J, with 13 bases in the middle. The CDR3 sequence is CASSVVQGWTTEAFF. The CDR3 DNA follows: TGTGCCAGCAGCGTAGTACAGGGATGGACCACTGAAGCTTTCTTT.

The chain uses TRBV7-8 and TRBJ1-4; 8 positions match TRBD1. The CDR3 length is 15 residues. Germline CDR1 SGHVS, CDR2 FQNEAQ. Trimming took 1 base from V and 11 from J; bases not matched to a gene: 9. CDR3 sequence: CASSLGGTGLLKLFF. In DNA, the CDR3 is TGTGCCAGCAGCTTAGGGGGGACAGGATTGCTCAAACTGTTTTTT. The variable domain in full, with the rest retrieved from reference TRBV7-8 and TRBJ1-4, is GAGVSQSPRYKVAKRGQDVALRCDPISGHVSLFWYQQALGQGPEFLTYFQNEAQLDKSGLPSDRFFAERPEGSVSTLKIQRTQQEDSAVYLCASSLGGTGLLKLFFGSGTQLSVL.

The gene calls are TRBV7-6 and TRBJ2-2, with TRBD2 matching over 8 bases. CDR3 size: 16 residues. CDR1 is SGHVS and CDR2 is FNYEAQ in the germline V gene. Trimming at V came to 7 bases and at J to 2 bases, leaving 9 bases not matched to a gene. CDR3 DNA sequence: TGTGCCAGCACAACCGGAGGACTAGCCAACACCGGGGAGCTGTTTTTT. It codes for CASTTGGLANTGELFF.